The T cell receptor beta chain described here comes from a study of cytomegalovirus exposure and HLA in healthy donors. Study-wide results and caveats: From TCR beta sequences, most subjects' HLA-A and HLA-B alleles were reportedly predicted accurately. TCR beta V segments were, for the most part, productive about 90% or about 30% of the time in an earlier analysis. Presence/absence analyses took donor sequencing depth as roughly uniform.

Amplification used 60 Vbeta primers and 13 Jbeta primers. Using immunoSEQ multiplex PCR, the repertoire was profiled, and TCRdb retains in-frame clones only, with some absent. The sample comprises over 110,000 clones, 65% to 85% of which are singletons, and around 2.6% rests with the top ten. Unrecorded immune exposure was likely among donors, who were nominally healthy when sampled. V gave up 3 bases and J gave up 3 bases; unmatched junction bases: 5. Germline V gene lookup returns CDR1 LNHNV and CDR2 YYDKDF (reference sequence). This CDR3 comprises 15 residues. A remark on this clone: No antigen is known for it.

What was sequenced was PBMCs. The rearrangement joins TRBV15 to TRBJ2-1, with 7 bases fitting TRBD2. The TCR sequence derives from a male donor in good health and CMV-seronegative. The CDR3 sequence is CATSSLSGVYNEQFF. In DNA form, the CDR3 reads TGTGCCACCAGCAGTCTCAGCGGGGTCTACAATGAGCAGTTCTTC.